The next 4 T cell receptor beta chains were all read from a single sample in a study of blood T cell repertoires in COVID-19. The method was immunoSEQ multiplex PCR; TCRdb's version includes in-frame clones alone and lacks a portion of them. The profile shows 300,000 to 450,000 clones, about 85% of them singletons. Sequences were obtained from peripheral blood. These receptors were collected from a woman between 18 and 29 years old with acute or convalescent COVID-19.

This chain's CDR3 is CASSWAFNSPLHF. CDR3 DNA: TGTGCCAGCAGTTGGGCCTTCAATTCACCCCTCCACTTT. The chain carries TRBV28 and TRBJ1-6; D gene unclear. This CDR3 is 13 amino acids long. Per germline, CDR1 MDHEN and CDR2 SYDVKM. Trimming stripped 4 bases from V and 7 bases from J, with 8 bases between.

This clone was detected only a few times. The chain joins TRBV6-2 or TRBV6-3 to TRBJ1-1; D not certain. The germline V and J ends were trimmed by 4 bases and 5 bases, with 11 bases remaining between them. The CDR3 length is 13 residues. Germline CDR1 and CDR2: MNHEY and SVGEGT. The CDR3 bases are TGTGCCAGCAGTTCCGAGGGTAGGACTGAAGCTTTCTTT. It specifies CASSSEGRTEAFF.

CDR3 coding DNA: TGTGCCAGCAGTCAGTTATACTACGAGCAGTACTTC. Translated, it gives CASSQLYYEQYF. V and J are TRBV2 and TRBJ2-7, with D unclear. Germline V gives CDR1 SNHLY, CDR2 FYNNEI. This CDR3 is built from 12 residues. V lost 5 bases and J 3 bases, leaving 8 bases between the germline ends.

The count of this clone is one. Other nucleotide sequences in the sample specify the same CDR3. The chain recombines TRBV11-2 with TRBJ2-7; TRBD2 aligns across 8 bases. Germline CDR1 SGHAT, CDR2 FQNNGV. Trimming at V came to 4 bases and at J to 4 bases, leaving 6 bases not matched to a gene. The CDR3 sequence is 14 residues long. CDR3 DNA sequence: TGTGCCAGCAGCTCAGGGACTAGTGGGTACGAGCAGTACTTC. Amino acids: CASSSGTSGYEQYF.